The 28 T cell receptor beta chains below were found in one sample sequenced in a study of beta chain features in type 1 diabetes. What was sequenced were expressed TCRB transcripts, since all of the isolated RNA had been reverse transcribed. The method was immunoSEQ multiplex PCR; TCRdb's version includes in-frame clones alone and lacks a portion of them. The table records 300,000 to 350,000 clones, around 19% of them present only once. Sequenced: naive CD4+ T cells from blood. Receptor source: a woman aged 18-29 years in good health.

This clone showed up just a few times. For the CDR3, the DNA is TGCAGCGTTGATGTGTCGTTAGCGGGTGATACGCAGTATTTT. It specifies CSVDVSLAGDTQYF. J is TRBJ2-3 and V is TRBV29-1; 7 bases match TRBD2. V shed 3 bases, J shed 6 bases, and the junction held 9 bases outside the gene matches. The CDR3 sequence is 14 residues long. Per germline, CDR1 SQVTM and CDR2 ANQGSEA.

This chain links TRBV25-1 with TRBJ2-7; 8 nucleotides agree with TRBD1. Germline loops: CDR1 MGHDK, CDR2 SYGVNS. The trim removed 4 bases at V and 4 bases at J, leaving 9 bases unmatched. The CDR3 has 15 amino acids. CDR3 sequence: CASSAPDRAEYEQYF. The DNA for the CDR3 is TGTGCCAGCAGTGCCCCGGACAGGGCAGAATACGAGCAGTACTTC.

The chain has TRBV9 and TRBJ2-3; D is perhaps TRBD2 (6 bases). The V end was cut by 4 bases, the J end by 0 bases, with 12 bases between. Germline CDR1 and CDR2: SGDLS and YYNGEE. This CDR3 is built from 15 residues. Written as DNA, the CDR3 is TGTGCCAGCAGCTCGGGCGGGATCAGCACAGATACGCAGTATTTT. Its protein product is CASSSGGISTDTQYF. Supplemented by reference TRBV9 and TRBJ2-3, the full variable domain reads DSGVTQTPKHLITATGQRVTLRCSPRSGDLSVYWYQQSLDQGLQFLIQYYNGEERAKGNILERFSAQQFPDLHSELNLSSLELGDSALYFCASSSGGISTDTQYFGPGTRLTVL.

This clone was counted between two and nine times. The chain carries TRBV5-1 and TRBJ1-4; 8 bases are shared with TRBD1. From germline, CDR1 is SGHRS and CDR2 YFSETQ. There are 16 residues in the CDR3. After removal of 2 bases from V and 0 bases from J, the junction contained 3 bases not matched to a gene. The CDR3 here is CASSFDRGSTNEKLFF. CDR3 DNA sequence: TGCGCCAGCAGCTTCGACAGGGGATCAACTAATGAAAAACTGTTTTTT.

This CDR3 reads CSVEGTDYGYTF. The CDR3 DNA reads as TGCAGCGTTGAAGGCACGGACTATGGCTACACCTTC. The chain links TRBV29-1 to TRBJ1-2; no firm D call. The CDR3 is 12 amino acids. Trimming took off 1 base at V and 3 bases at J, with 6 bases between the two ends. The germline V gene encodes CDR1 SQVTM and CDR2 ANQGSEA.

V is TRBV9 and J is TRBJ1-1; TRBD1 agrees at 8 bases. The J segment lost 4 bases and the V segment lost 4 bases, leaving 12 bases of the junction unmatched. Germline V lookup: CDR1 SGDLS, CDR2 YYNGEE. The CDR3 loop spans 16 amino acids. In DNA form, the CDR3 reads TGTGCCAGCAGCTTACTCGGACAGGGAGGGAGCACTGAAGCTTTCTTT. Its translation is CASSLLGQGGSTEAFF.

CDR3 region: CASSEISGMTEQFF. The CDR3 DNA reads TGTGCCAGCAGTGAAATTAGCGGGATGACTGAGCAGTTCTTC. The chain recombines TRBV6-1 with TRBJ2-1; 8 nucleotides align to TRBD2. Per germline, CDR1 MNHNS and CDR2 SASEGT. The length of the CDR3 is 14 residues. J was trimmed by 9 bases and V by 2 bases; bases with no gene match: 6.

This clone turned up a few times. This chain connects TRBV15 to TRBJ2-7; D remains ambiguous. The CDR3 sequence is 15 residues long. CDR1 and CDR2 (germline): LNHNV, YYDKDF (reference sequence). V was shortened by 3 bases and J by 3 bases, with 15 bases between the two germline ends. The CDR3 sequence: CATSRRPDLNYEQYF. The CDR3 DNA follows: TGTGCCACCAGCAGGAGGCCAGATCTCAACTACGAGCAGTACTTC.

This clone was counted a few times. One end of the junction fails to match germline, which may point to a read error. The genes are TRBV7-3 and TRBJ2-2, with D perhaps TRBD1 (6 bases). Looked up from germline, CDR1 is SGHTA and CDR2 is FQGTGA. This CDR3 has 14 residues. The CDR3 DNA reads TGTGCCAGCAGCTTCGCTCGGGACACTGGGGAGCTGTTTTTT. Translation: CASSFARDTGELFF.

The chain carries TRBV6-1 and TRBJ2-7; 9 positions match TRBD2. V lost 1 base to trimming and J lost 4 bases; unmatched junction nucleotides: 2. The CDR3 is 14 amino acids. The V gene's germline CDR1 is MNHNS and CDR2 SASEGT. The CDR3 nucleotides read TGTGCCAGCAGTGAAGGACTAGCGGTATACGAGCAGTACTTC. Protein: CASSEGLAVYEQYF.

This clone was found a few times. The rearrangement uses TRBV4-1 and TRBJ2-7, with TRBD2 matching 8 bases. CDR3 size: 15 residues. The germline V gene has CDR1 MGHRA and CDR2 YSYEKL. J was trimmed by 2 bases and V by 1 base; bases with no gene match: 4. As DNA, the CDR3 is TGCGCCAGCAGCCAAGTACTAGCGGTGACCTACGAGCAGTACTTC. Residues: CASSQVLAVTYEQYF.

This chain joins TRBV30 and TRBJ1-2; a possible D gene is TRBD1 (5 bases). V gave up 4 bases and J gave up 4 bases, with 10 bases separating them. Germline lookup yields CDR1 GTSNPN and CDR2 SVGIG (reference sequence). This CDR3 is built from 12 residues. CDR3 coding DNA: TGTGCCTGGATACTTCAGGGCTATGGCTACACCTTC. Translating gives CAWILQGYGYTF.

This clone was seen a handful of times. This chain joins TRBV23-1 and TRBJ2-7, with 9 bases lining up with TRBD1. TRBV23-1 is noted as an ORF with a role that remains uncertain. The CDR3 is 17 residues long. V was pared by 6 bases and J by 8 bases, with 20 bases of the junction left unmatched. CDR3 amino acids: CASSLTRPGTGPSQQYF. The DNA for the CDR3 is TGCGCCAGCAGCCTAACGCGTCCCGGGACAGGGCCAAGCCAGCAGTACTTC.

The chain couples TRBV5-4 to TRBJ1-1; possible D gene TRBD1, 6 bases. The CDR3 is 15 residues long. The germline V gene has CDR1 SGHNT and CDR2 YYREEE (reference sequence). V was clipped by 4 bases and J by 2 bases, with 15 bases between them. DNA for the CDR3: TGTGCCAGCAGCCCAGGAGGACAGAGCAACACTGAAGCTTTCTTT. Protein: CASSPGGQSNTEAFF.

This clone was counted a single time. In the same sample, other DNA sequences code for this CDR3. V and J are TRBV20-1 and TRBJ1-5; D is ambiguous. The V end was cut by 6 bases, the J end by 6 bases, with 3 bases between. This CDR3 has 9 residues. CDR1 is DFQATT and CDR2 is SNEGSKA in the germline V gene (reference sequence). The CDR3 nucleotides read TGCAGTGCCGGTCAGCCCCAGCATTTT. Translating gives CSAGQPQHF.

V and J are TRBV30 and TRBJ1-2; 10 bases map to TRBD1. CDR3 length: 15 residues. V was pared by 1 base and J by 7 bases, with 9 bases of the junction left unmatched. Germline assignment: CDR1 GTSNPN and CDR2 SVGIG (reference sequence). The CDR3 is CAWSDKDRGRGGYTF. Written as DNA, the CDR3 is TGTGCCTGGAGTGATAAAGACAGGGGGCGGGGTGGCTACACCTTC.

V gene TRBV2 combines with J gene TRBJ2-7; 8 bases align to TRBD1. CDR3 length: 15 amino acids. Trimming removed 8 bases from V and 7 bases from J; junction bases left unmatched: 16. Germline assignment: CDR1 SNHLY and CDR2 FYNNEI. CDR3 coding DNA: TGTGCCAGCGCTTATTCAAGACAGGGGCCTGGAGAGCAGTACTTC. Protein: CASAYSRQGPGEQYF.

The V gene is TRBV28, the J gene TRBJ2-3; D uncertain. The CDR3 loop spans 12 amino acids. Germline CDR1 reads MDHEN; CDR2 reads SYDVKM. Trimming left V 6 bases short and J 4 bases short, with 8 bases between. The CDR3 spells CASRAFADTQYF. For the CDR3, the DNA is TGTGCCAGCAGGGCTTTCGCAGATACGCAGTATTTT.

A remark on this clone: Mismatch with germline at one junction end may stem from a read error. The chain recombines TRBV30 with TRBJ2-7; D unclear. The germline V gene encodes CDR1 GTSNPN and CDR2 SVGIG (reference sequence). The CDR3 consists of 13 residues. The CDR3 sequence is CAWSVLSSNEQYF. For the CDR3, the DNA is TGTGCCTGGAGTGTACTTAGCTCCAACGAGCAGTACTTC.

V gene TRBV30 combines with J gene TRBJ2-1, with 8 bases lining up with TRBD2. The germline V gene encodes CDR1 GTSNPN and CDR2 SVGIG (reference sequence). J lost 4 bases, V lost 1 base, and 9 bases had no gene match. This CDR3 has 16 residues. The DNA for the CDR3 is TGTGCCTGGAGTGCCCAACGGGAGGGTGGGTACAATGAGCAGTTCTTC. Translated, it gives CAWSAQREGGYNEQFF.

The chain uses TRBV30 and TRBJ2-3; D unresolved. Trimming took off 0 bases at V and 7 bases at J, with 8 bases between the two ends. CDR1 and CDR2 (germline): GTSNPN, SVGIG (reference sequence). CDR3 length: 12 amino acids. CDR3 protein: CAWSVDLYTQYF. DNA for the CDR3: TGTGCCTGGAGTGTAGACTTGTATACGCAGTATTTT.

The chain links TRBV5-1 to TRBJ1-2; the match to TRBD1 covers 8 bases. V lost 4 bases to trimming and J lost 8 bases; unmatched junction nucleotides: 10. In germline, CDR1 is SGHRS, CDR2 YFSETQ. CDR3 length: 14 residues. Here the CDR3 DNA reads TGCGCCAGCAGCCGCGAAGGACAGGGAAGAGGCTACACCTTC. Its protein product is CASSREGQGRGYTF.

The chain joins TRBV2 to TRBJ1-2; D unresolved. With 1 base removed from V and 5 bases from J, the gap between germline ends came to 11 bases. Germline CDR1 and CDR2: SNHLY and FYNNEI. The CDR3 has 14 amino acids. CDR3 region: CASSEGGGVYGYTF. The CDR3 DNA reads TGTGCCAGCAGTGAAGGCGGTGGAGTTTATGGCTACACCTTC.

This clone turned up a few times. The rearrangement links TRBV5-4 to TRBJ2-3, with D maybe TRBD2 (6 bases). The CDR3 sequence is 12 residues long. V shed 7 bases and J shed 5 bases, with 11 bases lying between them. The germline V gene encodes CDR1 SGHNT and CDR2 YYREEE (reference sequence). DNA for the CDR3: TGTGCCAGCGGGGCTAGCGAAGATACGCAGTATTTT. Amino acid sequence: CASGASEDTQYF.

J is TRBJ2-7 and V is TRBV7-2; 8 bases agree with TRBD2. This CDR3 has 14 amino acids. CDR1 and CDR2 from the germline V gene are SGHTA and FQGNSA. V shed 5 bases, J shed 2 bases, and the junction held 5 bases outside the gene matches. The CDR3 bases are TGTGCCAGCAGCCGTGGACTAGCTACCTACGAGCAGTACTTC. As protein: CASSRGLATYEQYF.

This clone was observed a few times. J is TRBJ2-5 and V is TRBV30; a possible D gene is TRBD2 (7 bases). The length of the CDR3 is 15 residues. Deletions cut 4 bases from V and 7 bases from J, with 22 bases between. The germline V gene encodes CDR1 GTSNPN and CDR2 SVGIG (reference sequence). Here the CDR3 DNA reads TGTGCCTGGAACCCAAAGGGGGGGACAAGGGGGACCCAGTACTTC. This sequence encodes CAWNPKGGTRGTQYF.

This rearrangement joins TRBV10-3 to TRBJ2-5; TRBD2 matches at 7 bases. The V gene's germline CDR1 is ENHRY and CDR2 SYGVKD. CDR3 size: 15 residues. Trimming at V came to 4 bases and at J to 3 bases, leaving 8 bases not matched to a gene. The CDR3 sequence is CAISAAGRGKETQYF. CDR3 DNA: TGTGCCATCAGTGCCGCAGGGAGGGGTAAAGAGACCCAGTACTTC.

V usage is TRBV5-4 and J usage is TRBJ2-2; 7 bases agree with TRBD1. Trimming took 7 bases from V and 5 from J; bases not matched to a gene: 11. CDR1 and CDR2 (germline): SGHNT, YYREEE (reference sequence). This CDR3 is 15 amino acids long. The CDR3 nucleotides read TGTGCCAGCCACAGGGGTTCGGTTGTGACCGGGGAGCTGTTTTTT. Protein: CASHRGSVVTGELFF. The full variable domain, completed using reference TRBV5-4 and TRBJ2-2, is ETGVTQSPTHLIKTRGQQVTLRCSSQSGHNTVSWYQQALGQGPQFIFQYYREEENGRGNFPPRFSGLQFPNYSSELNVNALELDDSALYLCASHRGSVVTGELFFGEGSRLTVL.